The clone carrying this TCR beta chain ranks as medium-sized in terms of frequency. Its antigen is currently unknown. The entry originates in a study of synovial regulatory T cells in juvenile arthritis. As for the study in general: Over five patients were on methotrexate and a few were untreated. Study-level points and caveats: iaTreg cells shared more CDR3 sequences with synovial Tregs than other blood Tregs did. TCR diversity was lower in inflammation-associated blood Treg cells than in other blood Treg cells. Synovial Teff and blood CPL repertoires partially overlapped with iaTreg TCR repertoires, which were largely patient-private.

Measured with immunoSEQ multiplex PCR; TCRdb has only the in-frame clones, and not every one. The specimen's table records over 800 clones. Median disease duration was around seven years, range 0.2-19.1. The specimen sequenced was Treg cells from blood. Subset described: HLA-DR+ inflammation-associated blood Treg cells. This sequence was found in a donor aged 2 to 35 with juvenile idiopathic arthritis.

CDR3: CASSPKQLNYGYTF. V gene TRBV18 combines with J gene TRBJ1-2; TCRdb picks TRBD1, but there is no DNA to check that call. The CDR3 contains 14 residues. Only the protein is on record. Germline values: CDR1 KGHSH, CDR2 LQKENI.